Listed below are T cell receptor beta chains from one sample, sequenced in a study of control samples from healthy donors and cancer patients. Some clones are missing from TCRdb's copy, which holds only in-frame ones; the method was immunoSEQ multiplex PCR. Altogether approximately 210,000 clones are present, approximately 91% being singletons, with the ten largest covering about 2%. Source material: blood. The receptors were sampled from a man younger than 45 in good health. Each CDR3 is given with its conserved first and last residue. Each record gives: V gene, clone size, D gene, J gene, CDR3 DNA, CDR3 protein. A D gene is named only where the DNA matches it firmly. Not every row has a clone size; where given, it reads once, few, many or a size class.

V gene: TRBV30
clone size: -
D gene: -
J gene: TRBJ2-3
CDR3 DNA: TGTGCCTGGAGTTCGGCGATAGATACGCAGTATTTT
CDR3 protein: CAWSSAIDTQYF

V gene: TRBV27
clone size: -
D gene: -
J gene: TRBJ1-5
CDR3 DNA: TGTGCCAGCAGTGTACAGGGTCGACAGCCCCAGCATTTT
CDR3 protein: CASSVQGRQPQHF

V gene: TRBV5-6
clone size: -
D gene: -
J gene: TRBJ1-2
CDR3 DNA: TGTGCCAGCAGCTTGTACCGTGGGGTCGGATTTGGCTACACCTTC
CDR3 protein: CASSLYRGVGFGYTF

V gene: TRBV5-3
clone size: -
D gene: -
J gene: TRBJ1-5
CDR3 DNA: TGTGCCAGAAGCTTTCGACGGCATAGCAATCAGCCCCAGCATTTT
CDR3 protein: CARSFRRHSNQPQHF

V gene: TRBV5-1
clone size: once
D gene: -
J gene: TRBJ1-3
CDR3 DNA: TGCGCCAGCAGCTTGGAGGGGGATGGAAACACCATATATTTT
CDR3 protein: CASSLEGDGNTIYF

V gene: TRBV12-3/TRBV12-4
clone size: -
D gene: TRBD1
J gene: TRBJ1-2
CDR3 DNA: TGTGCCAGCAGTCGGGGACAGTACTATGGCTACACCTTC
CDR3 protein: CASSRGQYYGYTF

V gene: TRBV9
clone size: -
D gene: TRBD1
J gene: TRBJ1-6
CDR3 DNA: TGTGCCAGCAGCGGAGCCCGACAGGGGACTTCACCCCTCCACTTT
CDR3 protein: CASSGARQGTSPLHF

V gene: TRBV27
clone size: -
D gene: -
J gene: TRBJ2-1
CDR3 DNA: TGTGCCAGCAGTTCAGGGGGGCAGATCTACAATGAGCAGTTCTTC
CDR3 protein: CASSSGGQIYNEQFF

V gene: TRBV13
clone size: -
D gene: -
J gene: TRBJ2-1
CDR3 DNA: TGTGCCAGCAGCAATCGTCTGGCGGGGGCCGGGAGCTCCTACAATGAGCAGTTCTTC
CDR3 protein: CASSNRLAGAGSSYNEQFF

V gene: TRBV5-1
clone size: once
D gene: TRBD1
J gene: TRBJ1-2
CDR3 DNA: TGCGCCAGCAGCTTGGCTTCCGGGACAGGGGCTACTAACTATGGCTACACCTTC
CDR3 protein: CASSLASGTGATNYGYTF

V gene: TRBV3-1/TRBV3-2
clone size: -
D gene: TRBD1
J gene: TRBJ2-7
CDR3 DNA: TGTGCCAGCAGCCAAGATCGGGGAGGCGGGGACAGGGGGTACGAGCAGTACTTC
CDR3 protein: CASSQDRGGGDRGYEQYF

V gene: TRBV12-5
clone size: -
D gene: -
J gene: TRBJ2-1
CDR3 DNA: TGTGCTAGTGGTTTGTCCCGGGGGGAGCAGTTCTTC
CDR3 protein: CASGLSRGEQFF

V gene: TRBV24-1
clone size: -
D gene: -
J gene: TRBJ1-3
CDR3 DNA: TGTGCCACCAGTGCAAGCCAGTCTAGAAACACCATATATTTT
CDR3 protein: CATSASQSRNTIYF

V gene: TRBV29-1
clone size: once
D gene: -
J gene: TRBJ1-1
CDR3 DNA: TGCAGCGCGGGGAAGGAGGGTACTGAAGCTTTCTTT
CDR3 protein: CSAGKEGTEAFF

V gene: TRBV6-5
clone size: -
D gene: -
J gene: TRBJ2-7
CDR3 DNA: TGTGCCACCCTGTGGAGGGACGAGCAGTACTTC
CDR3 protein: CATLWRDEQYF

V gene: TRBV5-1
clone size: -
D gene: TRBD1
J gene: TRBJ1-4
CDR3 DNA: TGCGCCAGCAGCCGCCAGACAGGGATTGAAGAAAAACTGTTTTTT
CDR3 protein: CASSRQTGIEEKLFF

V gene: TRBV27
clone size: -
D gene: -
J gene: TRBJ2-7
CDR3 DNA: TGTGCCAGCAGTTTTCGGGGGCCTCCCTACGAGCAGTACTTC
CDR3 protein: CASSFRGPPYEQYF

V gene: TRBV21-1
clone size: -
D gene: -
J gene: TRBJ2-1
CDR3 DNA: TGTGCCAGCAGCAAACGAGGGAAGAGCTCCTACAATGAGCAGTTCTTC
CDR3 protein: CASSKRGKSSYNEQFF

V gene: TRBV5-5
clone size: -
D gene: -
J gene: TRBJ2-6
CDR3 DNA: TGTGCCAGCGCATTAGGGGGAACCTCTGGGGCCAACGTCCTGACTTTC
CDR3 protein: CASALGGTSGANVLTF

V gene: TRBV4-2
clone size: -
D gene: -
J gene: TRBJ2-7
CDR3 DNA: TGTGCCAGCAGCCAAGATGGGGGCGCCTACGAGCAGTACTTC
CDR3 protein: CASSQDGGAYEQYF

V gene: TRBV7-8
clone size: -
D gene: TRBD1
J gene: TRBJ1-1
CDR3 DNA: TGTGCCAGCAGCACACAACAGGGGGCTGAAGCTTTCTTT
CDR3 protein: CASSTQQGAEAFF

V gene: TRBV19
clone size: -
D gene: TRBD1
J gene: TRBJ2-3
CDR3 DNA: TGTACCAGTAGTCCATGGGACAGGGGGAACACAGATACGCAGTATTTT
CDR3 protein: CTSSPWDRGNTDTQYF

V gene: TRBV7-2
clone size: -
D gene: -
J gene: TRBJ2-7
CDR3 DNA: TGTGCCAGCAGCTTAGCGGGGGCCCAAGGGGAGCAGTACTTC
CDR3 protein: CASSLAGAQGEQYF

V gene: TRBV10-1
clone size: -
D gene: TRBD1
J gene: TRBJ1-5
CDR3 DNA: TGCGCCAGCAGTGATACTCGGACAGGGGATAGCAATCAGCCCCAGCATTTT
CDR3 protein: CASSDTRTGDSNQPQHF

V gene: TRBV11-2
clone size: -
D gene: -
J gene: TRBJ2-2
CDR3 DNA: TGTGCCAGCAGCTTATGGACCACGGGGGAATTGATCACCGGGGAGCTGTTTTTT
CDR3 protein: CASSLWTTGELITGELFF

V gene: TRBV5-6
clone size: few
D gene: -
J gene: TRBJ1-1
CDR3 DNA: TGTGCCAGCAGCGGCAGGGATCGGACTGAAGCTTTCTTT
CDR3 protein: CASSGRDRTEAFF

V gene: TRBV20-1
clone size: -
D gene: -
J gene: TRBJ1-5
CDR3 DNA: TGCAGTGCTAGTCTCGACAGCCACGGCCCTTATAGCAATCAGCCCCAGCATTTT
CDR3 protein: CSASLDSHGPYSNQPQHF

V gene: TRBV7-9
clone size: -
D gene: -
J gene: TRBJ1-5
CDR3 DNA: TGTGCCAGCTCCAGCAACTCCCATAGCAATCAGCCCCAGCATTTT
CDR3 protein: CASSSNSHSNQPQHF

V gene: TRBV5-6
clone size: -
D gene: -
J gene: TRBJ1-1
CDR3 DNA: TGTGCCAGCAGCCGGGTGGGAGGGACGGCTTTCTTT
CDR3 protein: CASSRVGGTAFF

V gene: TRBV7-3
clone size: -
D gene: TRBD2
J gene: TRBJ2-3
CDR3 DNA: TGTGCCAGCAGCCAGGTAGCGGGGGGGCCAACAGATACGCAGTATTTT
CDR3 protein: CASSQVAGGPTDTQYF

V gene: TRBV5-6
clone size: -
D gene: -
J gene: TRBJ1-4
CDR3 DNA: TGTGCCAGCAGCCGGGCGGGGGGTGAGTCAGTGAAAAAACTGTTTTTT
CDR3 protein: CASSRAGGESVKKLFF

V gene: TRBV23-1
clone size: -
D gene: -
J gene: TRBJ1-1
CDR3 DNA: TGCGCCAGCAGTCAAGTAAAAATCCGTGCGGGGCCTCGGTCCGACTTT
CDR3 protein: CASSQVKIRAGPRSDF

V gene: TRBV6-5
clone size: -
D gene: -
J gene: TRBJ2-2
CDR3 DNA: TGTGCCAGCCGCCTTTGGGGGGGGGAGCTGTTTTTT
CDR3 protein: CASRLWGGELFF

V gene: TRBV6-5
clone size: -
D gene: -
J gene: TRBJ2-7
CDR3 DNA: TGTGCCAGCAGTTACGAGGGGGGTAGCGAGCAGTACTTC
CDR3 protein: CASSYEGGSEQYF

V gene: TRBV6-5
clone size: -
D gene: -
J gene: TRBJ1-4
CDR3 DNA: TGTGCCAGCAGTTCAACAAGGGGGAGGAGACTGTTTTTT
CDR3 protein: CASSSTRGRRLFF

V gene: TRBV18
clone size: -
D gene: TRBD1
J gene: TRBJ2-3
CDR3 DNA: TGTGCCAGCTCACCACCGGACAGGGGGCGATATACGCAGTATTTT
CDR3 protein: CASSPPDRGRYTQYF

V gene: TRBV30
clone size: -
D gene: -
J gene: TRBJ1-6
CDR3 DNA: TGTGCCTGGAAGCTACAGCTCGCTTCACCCCTCCACTTT
CDR3 protein: CAWKLQLASPLHF

V gene: TRBV6-5
clone size: -
D gene: TRBD1
J gene: TRBJ1-2
CDR3 DNA: TGTGCCAGCAGGGACAGGGCGCACTATGGCTACACCTTC
CDR3 protein: CASRDRAHYGYTF

V gene: TRBV30
clone size: -
D gene: -
J gene: TRBJ1-5
CDR3 DNA: TGTGCCTGGAGTGCGGGGGAGGGTCAGCCCCAGCATTTT
CDR3 protein: CAWSAGEGQPQHF

V gene: TRBV30
clone size: -
D gene: -
J gene: TRBJ1-1
CDR3 DNA: TGTGCCTGGAGTAGAGGGATGCCTGAAGCTTTCTTT
CDR3 protein: CAWSRGMPEAFF

V gene: TRBV7-9
clone size: -
D gene: -
J gene: TRBJ1-2
CDR3 DNA: TGTGCCAGCAGCTTGGGAAGGGAAGGCTACACCTTC
CDR3 protein: CASSLGREGYTF

V gene: TRBV24-1
clone size: -
D gene: TRBD1
J gene: TRBJ2-3
CDR3 DNA: TGTGCCACCAGTGATACGGGACAGGGGATCGGCACAGATACGCAGTATTTT
CDR3 protein: CATSDTGQGIGTDTQYF

V gene: TRBV4-1
clone size: -
D gene: -
J gene: TRBJ2-3
CDR3 DNA: TGCGCCAGCAGGAAGGGCGTATTACATGATACGCAGTATTTT
CDR3 protein: CASRKGVLHDTQYF